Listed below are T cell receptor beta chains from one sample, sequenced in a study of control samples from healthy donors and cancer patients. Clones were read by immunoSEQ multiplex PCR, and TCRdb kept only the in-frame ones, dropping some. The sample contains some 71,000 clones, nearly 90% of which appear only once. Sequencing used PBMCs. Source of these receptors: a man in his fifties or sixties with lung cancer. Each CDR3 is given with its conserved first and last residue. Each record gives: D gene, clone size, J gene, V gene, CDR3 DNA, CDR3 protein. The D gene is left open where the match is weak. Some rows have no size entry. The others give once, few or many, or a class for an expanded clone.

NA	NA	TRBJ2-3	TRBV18	TGTGCCAGCTCCCTCGGACAGACAGATACGCAGTATTTT	CASSLGQTDTQYF
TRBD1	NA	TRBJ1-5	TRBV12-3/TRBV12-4	TGTGCCAGCAGTTTGGGACAGAATCAGCCCCAGCATTTT	CASSLGQNQPQHF
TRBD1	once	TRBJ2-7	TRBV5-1	TGCGCCAGCAGCGGGGGACAGGGATTCGAGCAGTACTTC	CASSGGQGFEQYF
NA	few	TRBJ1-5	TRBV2	TGTGCCAGCAGTGAAGAAAGGCAAGGGAATAGCAATCAGCCCCAGCATTTT	CASSEERQGNSNQPQHF
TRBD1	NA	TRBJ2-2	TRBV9	TGTGCCAGCAGGCAGACAGGGGGAGGAACCGGGGAGCTGTTTTTT	CASRQTGGGTGELFF
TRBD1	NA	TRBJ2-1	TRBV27	TGTGCCAGCAGCGTCAGGGGGCAGTCTTACAATGAGCAGTTCTTC	CASSVRGQSYNEQFF
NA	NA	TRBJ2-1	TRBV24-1	TGTGCCACCAGTGATTTTGGGCCGGATGAGCAGTTCTTC	CATSDFGPDEQFF
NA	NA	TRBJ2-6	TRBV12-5	TGTGCTAGTGGTTTGACCCCGGATGGAGTACTCTCTGGGGCCAACGTCCTGACTTTC	CASGLTPDGVLSGANVLTF
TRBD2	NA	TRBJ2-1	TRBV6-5	TGTGCCAGCAAACGAGGCGGGGGGGCCTACAATGAGCAGTTCTTC	CASKRGGGAYNEQFF
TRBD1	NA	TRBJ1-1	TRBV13	TGTGCCAGCAGCCCTGACAGGGGATACACTGAAGCTTTCTTT	CASSPDRGYTEAFF
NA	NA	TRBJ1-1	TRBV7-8	TGTGCCAGCAGGGAACCAGGGACGGGCACTGAAGCTTTCTTT	CASREPGTGTEAFF
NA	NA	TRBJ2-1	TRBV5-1	TGCGCCAGCAGCTTGGTGGGATTTAGCGATGAGCAGTTCTTC	CASSLVGFSDEQFF
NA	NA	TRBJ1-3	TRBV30	TGTGCCGCTGGAAATGGGACTGGAAACACCATATATTTT	CAAGNGTGNTIYF
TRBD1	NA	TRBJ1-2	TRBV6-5	TGTGCCAGCAGTTACGGACAGGCAAGGGGCTACACCTTC	CASSYGQARGYTF
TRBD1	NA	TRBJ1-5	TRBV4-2	TGTGCCAGCAGCCAAGTGACAGGGGGCTCTCAGCCCCAGCATTTT	CASSQVTGGSQPQHF
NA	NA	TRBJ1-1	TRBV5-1	TGCGCCAGCAGCTTTACAGCGGGCACTGAAGCTTTCTTT	CASSFTAGTEAFF
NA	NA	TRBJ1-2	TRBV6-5	TGTGCCAGCAGTAAGCATGACAGGCCTAACTATGGCTACACCTTC	CASSKHDRPNYGYTF
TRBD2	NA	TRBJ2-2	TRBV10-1	TGCGCCAGCAGACCCGGGACTAGCGTTTCCGGGGAGCTGTTTTTT	CASRPGTSVSGELFF
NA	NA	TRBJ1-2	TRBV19	TGTGCCAGTAGTATTATGGGGATCGGCTACACCTTC	CASSIMGIGYTF
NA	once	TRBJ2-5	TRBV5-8	TGTGCCAGCAGCCGGAGGCAGGGATCAGGGGAGACCCAGTACTTC	CASSRRQGSGETQYF
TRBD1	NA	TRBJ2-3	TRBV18	TGTGCCAGCTCACCCAGGACAGGGGGCACAGATACGCAGTATTTT	CASSPRTGGTDTQYF
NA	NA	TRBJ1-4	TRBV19	TGTGACACATCCGGGGACATGGGGCCGGGCGGGGGACATGAAAAACTGTTTTTT	CDTSGDMGPGGGHEKLFF
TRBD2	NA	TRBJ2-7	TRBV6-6	TGTGCCAGCACCGGTATGACTAGCGGGGGACCCTACGAGCAGTACTTC	CASTGMTSGGPYEQYF
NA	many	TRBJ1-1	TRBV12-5	TGTGCTAGTGGTTTGGCAACAGGCACTGAAGCTTTCTTT	CASGLATGTEAFF
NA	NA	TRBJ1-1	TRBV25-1	TGTGCCAGCAGTAGAATCCAGGGCTCTGAAGCTTTCTTT	CASSRIQGSEAFF
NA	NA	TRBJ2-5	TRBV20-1	TGCAGTGTCTGGGGGGTCGAGACCCAGTACTTC	CSVWGVETQYF
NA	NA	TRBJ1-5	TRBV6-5	TGTGCCATAAAGGATAGCAATCAGCCCCAGCATTTT	CAIKDSNQPQHF
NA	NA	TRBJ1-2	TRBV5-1	TGCGCCAGCAGCTTGGATTTAGGGGTCGCTAACTATGGCTACACCTTC	CASSLDLGVANYGYTF
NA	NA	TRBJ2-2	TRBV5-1	TGCGCCAGCAGCACCCTAGGGAGTACAGGGACGAACACCGGGGAGCTGTTTTTT	CASSTLGSTGTNTGELFF